These T cell receptor beta chains were read from a single sample in a study of cytomegalovirus exposure and HLA in healthy donors. TCRdb keeps only in-frame clones here, not all; method: immunoSEQ multiplex PCR. Here the sample spans approximately 88,000 clones, 78% being singletons. Input material: PBMCs. The receptors here all came from a man aged 18 to 29 in good health and CMV-seropositive. CDR3s include the opening cysteine and the closing phenylalanine or tryptophan.

cdr3_aa j_call v_call
CASSPLGLAADTQYF TRBJ2-3 TRBV4-2
CASSSRDRGKEKLFF TRBJ1-4 TRBV7-8
CASGTEGFLEQYF TRBJ2-7 TRBV7-9
CASGVLGEQFF TRBJ2-1 TRBV19
CSFEYRGGDTQYF TRBJ2-3 TRBV29-1
CASSIGTGGGVQPQHF TRBJ1-5 TRBV5-1
CASSSRQGEETQYF TRBJ2-5 TRBV9
CARMEGLANTGELFF TRBJ2-2 TRBV23-1
CASSIGSTRYGSQYF TRBJ2-3 TRBV19
CASSLVGSGRVGGNIQYF TRBJ2-4 TRBV7-8
CASSSVQETQYF TRBJ2-5 TRBV11-2
CASSHQQGWYGYTF TRBJ1-2 TRBV9
CASSDQGGQAGELFF TRBJ2-2 TRBV13
CASSLGGGENIQYF TRBJ2-4 TRBV7-3
CASSKSTDRGNNEQFF TRBJ2-1 TRBV19
CASSLSTAGDTEAFF TRBJ1-1 TRBV5-4
CASSSTSGIWYEQYF TRBJ2-7 TRBV6-5
CASGSGSLSGNTIYF TRBJ1-3 TRBV6-1
CASSQDASGIIGELFF TRBJ2-2 TRBV4-1
CASSLAPRKASGTEQFF TRBJ2-1 TRBV7-9
CASRLGNQPQHF TRBJ1-5 TRBV28
CASSEIRANYGYTF TRBJ1-2 TRBV10-2
CASSLVGRDYEQYF TRBJ2-7 TRBV2
CASSRRGTGELFF TRBJ2-2 TRBV11-2
CASSYLAGLAGSSFYEQYF TRBJ2-7 TRBV5-1
CATTYGGVGAGELFF TRBJ2-2 TRBV15
CASSILAGVETQYF TRBJ2-5 TRBV11-2
CASSQFKQGFTEAFF TRBJ1-1 TRBV4-2
CASSYNTGTGYGYTF TRBJ1-2 TRBV5-4
CASSLGTVVSYTF TRBJ1-2 TRBV28
CASSSHAGVTEAFF TRBJ1-1 TRBV5-1
CASSPKQGPTEAFF TRBJ1-1 TRBV7-9
CASRPGLKTLTDTQYF TRBJ2-3 TRBV2
CASSAGGRGYGYTF TRBJ1-2 TRBV18
CATGDSYSNQPQHF TRBJ1-5 TRBV7-9
CASSLTVNTEAFF TRBJ1-1 TRBV5-6
CASSPRTENTEAFF TRBJ1-1 TRBV9
CASSGTSGSNIEQFF TRBJ2-1 TRBV2
CASSLEATDTEAFF TRBJ1-1 TRBV5-1
CASSENGMWGEKLFF TRBJ1-4 TRBV6-1
CASSLYAEPYEQYF TRBJ2-7 TRBV5-4
CASSLVGSSYEQYF TRBJ2-7 TRBV7-6
CASTNSLDTEAFF TRBJ1-1 TRBV27
CASTQHGVLEQYF TRBJ2-7 TRBV6-1
CASSQYRAREQYF TRBJ2-7 TRBV4-2
CASSPYPGTQNIQYF TRBJ2-4 TRBV4-1